Included here is one TCR beta chain sequence, with context. These data are taken from a study of OX40 agonist ivuxolimab in advanced cancers. Libraries were prepared by immunoSEQ multiplex PCR; TCRdb keeps only in-frame clonotypes and omits some of them. The table records tens of thousands of clones, more than 90% of them present only once. The material sequenced was CD4+ or CD8+ T cells sorted from blood, taken in a trial of the OX40 agonist ivuxolimab. The TCR sequence derives from an adult with an advanced solid tumor such as melanoma, head and neck, liver or kidney cancer.

The CDR3 here is CASSGRLRVYNEQFF. CDR3 bases: TGTGCCAGTAGTGGGCGGCTACGGGTCTACAATGAGCAGTTCTTC. The rearrangement uses TRBV19 and TRBJ2-1; D remains unclear. The germline V gene has CDR1 LNHDA and CDR2 SQIVND (reference sequence). V lost 5 bases, J lost 3 bases, and 14 bases lay in between. The CDR3 length is 15 residues.